This is a list of T cell receptor beta chains from one sample in a study of CD8 T cells in ankylosing spondylitis. MiXCR, run by TCRdb on the 5' RACE reads, gives a single entry per CDR3 protein. The table includes 250,000 to 350,000 distinct CDR3 sequences, 15% to 25% detected once. The sample taken for sequencing was blood, either unsorted or a sorted T cell fraction (not recorded which). The origin of the receptors is a male donor with ankylosing spondylitis or in good health (not recorded which). The CDR3 runs from the conserved cysteine through the conserved F or W. D genes are given only for firm matches. Size is omitted from some rows. Given values are once, few, many or a class for expanded clones.

len: 13; abundance: many; d_gene: -; v_gene: TRBV14; j_gene: TRBJ1-1; CDR3nt: TGTGCCAGCAGCCAAGGGTGGAACACTGAAGCTTTCTTT; CDR3aa: CASSQGWNTEAFF
len: 16; abundance: few; d_gene: TRBD2; v_gene: TRBV9; j_gene: TRBJ2-3; CDR3nt: TGTGCCAGCAGCCCACGTAGCGGGAGCGTCACAGATACGCAGTATTTT; CDR3aa: CASSPRSGSVTDTQYF
len: 15; abundance: few; d_gene: -; v_gene: TRBV12-3/TRBV12-4; j_gene: TRBJ2-1; CDR3nt: TGTGCCAGCTCCCCCCGGAGGGTCTCCTACAATGAGCAGTTCTTC; CDR3aa: CASSPRRVSYNEQFF
len: 15; abundance: -; d_gene: TRBD1; v_gene: TRBV6-5; j_gene: TRBJ2-1; CDR3nt: TGTGCCAGCAATTTCGGGACAGGGGTCGGAAATGAGCAGTTCTTC; CDR3aa: CASNFGTGVGNEQFF
len: 12; abundance: many; d_gene: -; v_gene: TRBV12-3/TRBV12-4; j_gene: TRBJ1-4; CDR3nt: TGTGCCAGCAGTTTTCCCAATGAAAAACTGTTTTTT; CDR3aa: CASSFPNEKLFF
len: 11; abundance: few; d_gene: -; v_gene: TRBV29-1; j_gene: TRBJ2-5; CDR3nt: TGCAGCGTTGAAGGGGTAGAGACCCAGTACTTC; CDR3aa: CSVEGVETQYF
len: 14; abundance: few; d_gene: -; v_gene: TRBV25-1; j_gene: TRBJ1-2; CDR3nt: TGTGCCAGCAGTGACGGGCAAGCCACCTATGGCTACACCTTC; CDR3aa: CASSDGQATYGYTF
len: 15; abundance: -; d_gene: -; v_gene: TRBV3-1; j_gene: TRBJ2-1; CDR3nt: TGTGCCAGCACCCAGGGGCAGGAGAAGGGGAATGAGCAGTTCTTC; CDR3aa: CASTQGQEKGNEQFF
len: 15; abundance: many; d_gene: TRBD2; v_gene: TRBV11-2; j_gene: TRBJ2-3; CDR3nt: TGTGCCAGCAGCTTAGGGGCGGGAGCCACAGATACGCAGTATTTT; CDR3aa: CASSLGAGATDTQYF
len: 18; abundance: few; d_gene: -; v_gene: TRBV11-2; j_gene: TRBJ2-5; CDR3nt: TGTGCCAGCAGCTCCCGAGGAGGGCCGAACCGTTTAAAAGAGACCCAGTACTTC; CDR3aa: CASSSRGGPNRLKETQYF
len: 13; abundance: many; d_gene: -; v_gene: TRBV29-1; j_gene: TRBJ2-5; CDR3nt: TGCAGCGTTGGCCGGCCAGGGGGGGAGACCCAGTACTTC; CDR3aa: CSVGRPGGETQYF
len: 14; abundance: few; d_gene: -; v_gene: TRBV29-1; j_gene: TRBJ2-2; CDR3nt: TGCAGCGTCCTGGACACTTCGAACACCGGGGAGCTGTTTTTT; CDR3aa: CSVLDTSNTGELFF
len: 13; abundance: few; d_gene: -; v_gene: TRBV7-2; j_gene: TRBJ2-3; CDR3nt: TGTGCAGCCGGGGGGCAGCGCACAGATACGCAGTATTTT; CDR3aa: CAAGGQRTDTQYF
len: 11; abundance: -; d_gene: TRBD2; v_gene: TRBV12-3/TRBV12-4; j_gene: TRBJ2-4; CDR3nt: TGTGCCAGCAGTGAAGCGGGAAGCCTTTACTTC; CDR3aa: CASSEAGSLYF
len: 17; abundance: few; d_gene: -; v_gene: TRBV11-2; j_gene: TRBJ2-2; CDR3nt: TGTGCCAGCAGCTTAGAAGGCAGGCGACCGGGAGCCGGGGAGCTGTTTTTT; CDR3aa: CASSLEGRRPGAGELFF
len: 18; abundance: many; d_gene: TRBD2; v_gene: TRBV20-1; j_gene: TRBJ2-1; CDR3nt: TGCAGTGCTAGAGATCCACCATCGGGGCGGGGGGATCGGGATGAGCAGTTCTTC; CDR3aa: CSARDPPSGRGDRDEQFF
len: 17; abundance: -; d_gene: TRBD1; v_gene: TRBV6-4; j_gene: TRBJ2-6; CDR3nt: TGTGCCGGCAGCACCGGGACAGGAGGATCTGGGGCCAACGTCCTGACTTTC; CDR3aa: CAGSTGTGGSGANVLTF
len: 12; abundance: -; d_gene: TRBD2; v_gene: TRBV20-1; j_gene: TRBJ2-1; CDR3nt: TGCAGTGCTAGAGATGCCGGGAGGGAGCAGTTCTTC; CDR3aa: CSARDAGREQFF
len: 15; abundance: -; d_gene: -; v_gene: TRBV20-1; j_gene: TRBJ2-1; CDR3nt: TGCAGTGCTAGAGATTGGCAGGGGCGATACAATGAGCAGTTCTTC; CDR3aa: CSARDWQGRYNEQFF
len: 17; abundance: once; d_gene: TRBD1; v_gene: TRBV5-1; j_gene: TRBJ1-6; CDR3nt: TGCGCCAGCAGCCCCGGGACAGGGAACGCCTATAATTCACCCCTCCACTTT; CDR3aa: CASSPGTGNAYNSPLHF
len: 14; abundance: -; d_gene: -; v_gene: TRBV12-3/TRBV12-4; j_gene: TRBJ2-1; CDR3nt: TGTGCCAGCAGTTTCGAGCGGCCCTACAATGAGCAGTTCTTC; CDR3aa: CASSFERPYNEQFF
len: 15; abundance: -; d_gene: -; v_gene: TRBV25-1; j_gene: TRBJ2-2; CDR3nt: TGTGCCAGCAGTGATTTCGGCGGTAACACCGGGGAGCTGTTTTTT; CDR3aa: CASSDFGGNTGELFF
len: 21; abundance: few; d_gene: TRBD1; v_gene: TRBV15; j_gene: TRBJ1-1; CDR3nt: TGTGCCACCAGCAGAGAAAATTCGGCGGCCAGGGGGCCCTTTATGGACACTGAAGCTTTCTTT; CDR3aa: CATSRENSAARGPFMDTEAFF
len: 16; abundance: -; d_gene: -; v_gene: TRBV20-1; j_gene: TRBJ2-1; CDR3nt: TGCAGTGCTAGAGATGGGGGGAGACCCTCCTACAATGAGCAGTTCTTC; CDR3aa: CSARDGGRPSYNEQFF
len: 18; abundance: -; d_gene: TRBD1; v_gene: TRBV6-2/TRBV6-3; j_gene: TRBJ2-3; CDR3nt: TGTGCCAGCAGCTACAGGGGTGAGGTTTGGGCGGTGAGAAATACGCAGTATTTT; CDR3aa: CASSYRGEVWAVRNTQYF
len: 14; abundance: -; d_gene: -; v_gene: TRBV18; j_gene: TRBJ2-1; CDR3nt: TGTGCCAGCTCACCACAGCAGGGGGGGAATGAGCAGTTCTTC; CDR3aa: CASSPQQGGNEQFF
len: 14; abundance: -; d_gene: TRBD2; v_gene: TRBV2; j_gene: TRBJ2-1; CDR3nt: TGTGCCAGCAGATTCGGGACTAGCCCCAATGAGCAGTTCTTC; CDR3aa: CASRFGTSPNEQFF
len: 16; abundance: -; d_gene: -; v_gene: TRBV10-3; j_gene: TRBJ2-1; CDR3nt: TGTGCCAGCAAGGCCTATCCCGGGATTGTCTACAATGAGCAGTTCTTC; CDR3aa: CASKAYPGIVYNEQFF
len: 13; abundance: few; d_gene: -; v_gene: TRBV14; j_gene: TRBJ1-2; CDR3nt: TGTGCCAGCAGTCAGACGAATTCTTATGGCTACACCTTC; CDR3aa: CASSQTNSYGYTF
len: 15; abundance: -; d_gene: TRBD1; v_gene: TRBV7-9; j_gene: TRBJ2-3; CDR3nt: TGTGCCAGCAGCCTTAGACAGGGCATCGATTATACGCAGTATTTT; CDR3aa: CASSLRQGIDYTQYF
len: 16; abundance: few; d_gene: TRBD2; v_gene: TRBV9; j_gene: TRBJ2-1; CDR3nt: TGTGCCAGCAGCGTAGTGGCGGGAGGGCCCCACAATGAGCAGTTCTTC; CDR3aa: CASSVVAGGPHNEQFF
len: 15; abundance: -; d_gene: TRBD1; v_gene: TRBV15; j_gene: TRBJ2-6; CDR3nt: TGTGCCACCAGCGGCAGGGGGCCCGGGGCCAACGTCCTGACTTTC; CDR3aa: CATSGRGPGANVLTF
len: 14; abundance: -; d_gene: TRBD1; v_gene: TRBV28; j_gene: TRBJ2-3; CDR3nt: TGTGCCAGCAGTTCGGGACAGAGCCGAGATACGCAGTATTTT; CDR3aa: CASSSGQSRDTQYF
len: 15; abundance: -; d_gene: -; v_gene: TRBV12-3/TRBV12-4; j_gene: TRBJ1-5; CDR3nt: TGTGCCAGCAGTGTCAGCGGGACAATCAATCAGCCCCAGCATTTT; CDR3aa: CASSVSGTINQPQHF
len: 14; abundance: -; d_gene: -; v_gene: TRBV10-3; j_gene: TRBJ2-5; CDR3nt: TGTGCCATCAGTGAGTCAATGGAAGGAGCTGCCCAGTACTTC; CDR3aa: CAISESMEGAAQYF
len: 16; abundance: many; d_gene: TRBD2; v_gene: TRBV24-1; j_gene: TRBJ2-1; CDR3nt: TGTGCCACCAGTGATTTTACTAGCGGGGCAAACAATGAGCAGTTCTTC; CDR3aa: CATSDFTSGANNEQFF
len: 16; abundance: -; d_gene: TRBD1; v_gene: TRBV12-3/TRBV12-4; j_gene: TRBJ2-2; CDR3nt: TGTGCCAGCAGCCCGAGGACAGGGGCATTCACCGGGGAGCTGTTTTTT; CDR3aa: CASSPRTGAFTGELFF
len: 13; abundance: few; d_gene: -; v_gene: TRBV25-1; j_gene: TRBJ1-6; CDR3nt: TGTGCCAGCAGTCGAAGTCGGAATTCACCCCTCCACTTT; CDR3aa: CASSRSRNSPLHF
len: 15; abundance: -; d_gene: TRBD1; v_gene: TRBV10-3; j_gene: TRBJ1-5; CDR3nt: TGTGCCATCAGTGAGGGGACAGGGGGCAATCAGCCCCAGCATTTT; CDR3aa: CAISEGTGGNQPQHF
len: 14; abundance: few; d_gene: TRBD1; v_gene: TRBV30; j_gene: TRBJ1-5; CDR3nt: TGTGCCTGGAGCTTACAGGGGGCAGATCAGCCCCAGCATTTT; CDR3aa: CAWSLQGADQPQHF
len: 16; abundance: -; d_gene: -; v_gene: TRBV5-1; j_gene: TRBJ2-6; CDR3nt: TGCGCCAGCAGCCCGGTTTTGGGCTCTGGGGCCAACGTCCTGACTTTC; CDR3aa: CASSPVLGSGANVLTF
len: 14; abundance: -; d_gene: TRBD1; v_gene: TRBV28; j_gene: TRBJ1-4; CDR3nt: TGTGCCAGCAGAGGACAGGGGAGGAATGAAAAACTGTTTTTT; CDR3aa: CASRGQGRNEKLFF
len: 14; abundance: -; d_gene: TRBD1; v_gene: TRBV11-3; j_gene: TRBJ1-1; CDR3nt: TGTGCCAGCAGCTCCAGACAGGGGCCGACTGAAGCTTTCTTT; CDR3aa: CASSSRQGPTEAFF
len: 13; abundance: many; d_gene: -; v_gene: TRBV4-2; j_gene: TRBJ2-5; CDR3nt: TGTGCCAGCAGCCAAGATTCGGCCGAGACCCAGTACTTC; CDR3aa: CASSQDSAETQYF
len: 13; abundance: many; d_gene: TRBD1; v_gene: TRBV10-3; j_gene: TRBJ1-3; CDR3nt: TGTGCCTCTACCGGGACAGGGGCAAACACCATATATTTT; CDR3aa: CASTGTGANTIYF
len: 13; abundance: -; d_gene: -; v_gene: TRBV28; j_gene: TRBJ2-4; CDR3nt: TGTGCCAGCAGTTTAGCGGATGGAAACATTCAGTACTTC; CDR3aa: CASSLADGNIQYF
len: 16; abundance: few; d_gene: TRBD1; v_gene: TRBV2; j_gene: TRBJ1-6; CDR3nt: TGTGCCAGCAGTGAAGCGGGGACAGGGGGCCGGTCACCCCTCCACTTT; CDR3aa: CASSEAGTGGRSPLHF
len: 12; abundance: -; d_gene: TRBD1; v_gene: TRBV14; j_gene: TRBJ2-3; CDR3nt: TGTGCCAGCAGCCCGGACAGGTTGGCGCAGTATTTT; CDR3aa: CASSPDRLAQYF
len: 14; abundance: many; d_gene: TRBD1; v_gene: TRBV15; j_gene: TRBJ2-5; CDR3nt: TGTGCCACCAGCAGAGGGACAGGGGACGAGACCCAGTACTTC; CDR3aa: CATSRGTGDETQYF
len: 15; abundance: once; d_gene: -; v_gene: TRBV5-1; j_gene: TRBJ1-2; CDR3nt: TGCGCCAGCAGCTTGGGGGGGCGCGGCGACTATGGCTACACCTTC; CDR3aa: CASSLGGRGDYGYTF
len: 15; abundance: -; d_gene: TRBD1; v_gene: TRBV12-3/TRBV12-4; j_gene: TRBJ2-4; CDR3nt: TGTGCCAGCAGTTCAGGGGGCGGGTTGGAAAACATTCAGTACTTC; CDR3aa: CASSSGGGLENIQYF
len: 12; abundance: many; d_gene: -; v_gene: TRBV20-1; j_gene: TRBJ2-3; CDR3nt: TGCAGTGCTGGGGGCAGCACAGATACGCAGTATTTT; CDR3aa: CSAGGSTDTQYF
len: 16; abundance: -; d_gene: TRBD2; v_gene: TRBV7-8; j_gene: TRBJ2-5; CDR3nt: TGTGCCAGCAGCCTGGGGACTAGCGGGGGCGGGGAGACCCAGTACTTC; CDR3aa: CASSLGTSGGGETQYF
len: 14; abundance: few; d_gene: -; v_gene: TRBV5-6; j_gene: TRBJ2-2; CDR3nt: TGTGCCAGCAGCTTCCCGAGGGTGTCCGGGGAGCTGTTTTTT; CDR3aa: CASSFPRVSGELFF
len: 15; abundance: -; d_gene: -; v_gene: TRBV28; j_gene: TRBJ1-5; CDR3nt: TGTGCCAGCACTCATGGGAGGGGAGACGGTCAGCCCCAGCATTTT; CDR3aa: CASTHGRGDGQPQHF
len: 14; abundance: -; d_gene: -; v_gene: TRBV5-1; j_gene: TRBJ2-3; CDR3nt: TGCGCCAGCCGCGACACCTCCGGGGGAGATACGCAGTATTTT; CDR3aa: CASRDTSGGDTQYF
len: 15; abundance: -; d_gene: TRBD1; v_gene: TRBV28; j_gene: TRBJ2-5; CDR3nt: TGTGCCAGCAGCCAGACAGGGCAAGGCCTCAAGACCCAGTACTTC; CDR3aa: CASSQTGQGLKTQYF
len: 13; abundance: -; d_gene: TRBD1; v_gene: TRBV6-1; j_gene: TRBJ1-2; CDR3nt: TGTGCCAGCAGCCCCGACAGGGGGCGAGGCTACACCTTC; CDR3aa: CASSPDRGRGYTF